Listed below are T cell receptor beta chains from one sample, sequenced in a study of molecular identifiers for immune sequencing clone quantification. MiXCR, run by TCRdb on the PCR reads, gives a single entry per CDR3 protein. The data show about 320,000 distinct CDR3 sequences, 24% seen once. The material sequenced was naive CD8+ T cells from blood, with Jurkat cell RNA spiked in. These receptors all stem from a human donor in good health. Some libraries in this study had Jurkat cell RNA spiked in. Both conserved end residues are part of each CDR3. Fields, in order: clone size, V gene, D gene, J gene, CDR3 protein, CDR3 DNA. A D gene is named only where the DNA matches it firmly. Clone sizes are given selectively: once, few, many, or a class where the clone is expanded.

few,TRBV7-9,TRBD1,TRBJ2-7,CASSDIAGTGSHEQYF,TGTGCCAGCAGTGATATCGCGGGGACAGGGTCCCACGAGCAGTACTTC
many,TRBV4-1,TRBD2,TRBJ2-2,CASSPLAGAVGELFF,TGCGCCAGCAGCCCCCTTGCGGGAGCGGTCGGGGAGCTGTTTTTT
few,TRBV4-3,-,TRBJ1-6,CASSQENNARGSYSPLHF,TGCGCCAGCAGCCAAGAAAATAACGCCAGGGGCTCATATTCACCCCTCCACTTT
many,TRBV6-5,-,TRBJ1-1,CASSTVGGLNTEAFF,TGTGCCAGCAGTACCGTAGGAGGCTTGAACACTGAAGCTTTCTTT
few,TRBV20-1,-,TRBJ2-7,CSASDHGQTYEQYF,TGCAGTGCTAGCGACCACGGACAGACCTACGAGCAGTACTTC
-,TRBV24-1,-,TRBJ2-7,CATSNYRGGTYEQYF,TGTGCCACCAGTAACTACAGGGGAGGTACCTACGAGCAGTACTTC
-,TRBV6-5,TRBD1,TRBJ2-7,CASSYMTGTSYEQYF,TGTGCCAGCAGTTATATGACAGGGACCTCCTACGAGCAGTACTTC
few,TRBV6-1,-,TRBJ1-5,CAAGTDIGNQPQHF,TGTGCCGCAGGAACCGATATCGGCAATCAGCCCCAGCATTTT
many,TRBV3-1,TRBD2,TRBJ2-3,CASSQGTSGYTDTQYF,TGTGCCAGCAGCCAAGGGACTAGCGGGTACACAGATACGCAGTATTTT
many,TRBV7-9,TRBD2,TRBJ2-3,CASSRTSGVADTQYF,TGTGCCAGCAGCCGGACTAGCGGGGTAGCAGATACGCAGTATTTT
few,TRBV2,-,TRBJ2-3,CASKEVGASTDTQYF,TGTGCCAGCAAGGAGGTGGGGGCAAGCACAGATACGCAGTATTTT
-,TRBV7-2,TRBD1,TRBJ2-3,CASSSLGGEDTQYF,TGTGCCAGCAGCTCGCTAGGGGGCGAAGATACGCAGTATTTT
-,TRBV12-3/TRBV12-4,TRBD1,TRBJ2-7,CASSSYPRTGDEQYF,TGTGCCAGCAGCTCATACCCTAGGACAGGGGACGAGCAGTACTTC
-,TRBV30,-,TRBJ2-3,CAWSEGSAGTDTQYF,TGTGCCTGGAGTGAAGGTAGCGCAGGCACAGATACGCAGTATTTT
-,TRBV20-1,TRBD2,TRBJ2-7,CSAPVSPGTTNYEQYF,TGCAGTGCCCCGGTTTCCCCCGGGACTACCAACTACGAGCAGTACTTC
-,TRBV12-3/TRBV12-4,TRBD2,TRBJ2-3,CASRGLAGGRSIDTQYF,TGTGCCAGCAGGGGACTAGCGGGGGGCCGGAGCATAGATACGCAGTATTTT
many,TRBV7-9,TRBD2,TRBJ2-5,CASSRAGTSFRGAEETQYF,TGTGCCAGCAGCCGAGCCGGGACTAGTTTTCGCGGCGCAGAAGAGACCCAGTACTTC
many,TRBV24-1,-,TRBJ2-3,CATKEGESTDTQYF,TGTGCCACCAAAGAAGGGGAGAGCACAGATACGCAGTATTTT
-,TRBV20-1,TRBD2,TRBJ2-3,CSAENSGRATDTQYF,TGCAGTGCTGAAAATAGCGGGAGGGCGACAGATACGCAGTATTTT
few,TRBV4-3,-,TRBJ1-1,CASSPGAGVSEAFF,TGCGCCAGCAGCCCCGGGGCAGGAGTGAGTGAAGCTTTCTTT
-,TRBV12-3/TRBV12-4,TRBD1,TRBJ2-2,CASSTRQGTNTGELFF,TGTGCCAGCAGTACCCGACAGGGAACGAACACCGGGGAGCTGTTTTTT
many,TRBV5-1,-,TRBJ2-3,CASSLGAGVSTDTQYF,TGCGCCAGCAGCTTGGGGGCCGGGGTGAGCACAGATACGCAGTATTTT
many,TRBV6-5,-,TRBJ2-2,CASSYSLGPNTGELFF,TGTGCCAGCAGTTACTCGCTGGGTCCGAACACCGGGGAGCTGTTTTTT
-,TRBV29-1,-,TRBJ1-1,CSVEEAGKLNTEASF,TGCAGCGTTGAAGAGGCAGGAAAACTGAACACTGAAGCTTCCTTT
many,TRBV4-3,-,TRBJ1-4,CASSQDPSPAEKLFF,TGCGCCAGCAGCCAAGATCCCTCTCCGGCTGAAAAACTGTTTTTT
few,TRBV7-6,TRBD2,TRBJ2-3,CASSFLVASRTSGETSTDTQYF,TGTGCCAGCAGCTTTTTAGTCGCGAGCCGGACTAGCGGGGAGACTAGCACAGATACGCAGTATTTT
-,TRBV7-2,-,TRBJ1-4,CASSLGAGHEKLFF,TGTGCCAGCAGTCTAGGGGCAGGACATGAAAAACTGTTTTTT
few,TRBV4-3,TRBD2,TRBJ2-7,CASSQAAGTSSYEQYF,TGCGCCAGCAGCCAAGCGGCGGGGACTAGTTCCTACGAGCAGTACTTC
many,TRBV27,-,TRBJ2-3,CASGITDTQYF,TGTGCCAGCGGAATCACAGATACGCAGTATTTT
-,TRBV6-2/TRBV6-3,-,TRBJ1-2,CASSYSGGSDYGYTF,TGTGCCAGCAGTTACTCCGGGGGAAGTGACTATGGCTACACCTTC
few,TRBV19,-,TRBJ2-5,CASSIVPRKQPIF,TGTGCCAGTAGTATAGTCCCCCGAAAGCAGCCGATATTC
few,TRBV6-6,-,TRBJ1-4,CASSYQQGLGEKLFF,TGTGCCAGCAGTTACCAACAGGGTTTAGGTGAAAAACTGTTTTTT
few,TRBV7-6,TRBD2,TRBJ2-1,CASSLVRGDVYNEQFF,TGTGCCAGCAGCTTGGTGCGGGGGGACGTTTACAATGAGCAGTTCTTC
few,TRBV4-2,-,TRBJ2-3,CASSQDMGGQTADTQYF,TGTGCCAGCAGCCAAGATATGGGGGGGCAAACCGCAGATACGCAGTATTTT
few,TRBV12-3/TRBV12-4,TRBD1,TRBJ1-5,CASSQGAQPQHF,TGTGCCAGCAGTCAGGGGGCTCAGCCCCAGCATTTT
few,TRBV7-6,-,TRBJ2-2,CASIDWGDSNTGELFF,TGTGCCAGCATCGACTGGGGGGACAGCAACACCGGGGAGCTGTTTTTT
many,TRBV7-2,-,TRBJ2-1,CASSSDGFSYNEQFF,TGTGCCAGCAGCTCCGACGGATTCTCCTACAATGAGCAGTTCTTC
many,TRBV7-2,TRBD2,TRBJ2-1,CASSPPSGRALNEQFF,TGTGCCAGCAGTCCCCCCAGCGGGAGGGCCCTGAATGAGCAGTTCTTC
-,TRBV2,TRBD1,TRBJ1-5,CASSTDRGGNQPQHF,TGTGCCAGCAGTACGGACAGGGGAGGCAATCAGCCCCAGCATTTT
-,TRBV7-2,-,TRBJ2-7,CASSWVPGASYEQYF,TGTGCCAGCAGCTGGGTACCGGGGGCCTCCTACGAGCAGTACTTC
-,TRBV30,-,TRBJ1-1,CAWSVHRNTEAFF,TGTGCCTGGAGTGTACATAGGAACACTGAAGCTTTCTTT
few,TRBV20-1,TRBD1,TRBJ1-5,CSARGDRVWQPQHF,TGCAGTGCTAGGGGGGACAGGGTTTGGCAGCCCCAGCATTTT
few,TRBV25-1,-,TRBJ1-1,CASSEWAGNTEAFF,TGTGCCAGCAGTGAATGGGCAGGGAACACTGAAGCTTTCTTT
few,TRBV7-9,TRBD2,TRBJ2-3,CASSLVRIVASGPFSTDTQYF,TGTGCCAGCAGCTTAGTTCGTATCGTGGCTAGCGGACCTTTCAGCACAGATACGCAGTATTTT